The T cell receptor beta chain described here comes from a study of cytomegalovirus exposure and HLA in healthy donors. It was with 60 Vbeta and 13 Jbeta primers that the PCR ran. The method was immunoSEQ multiplex PCR; TCRdb's version includes in-frame clones alone and lacks a portion of them. The profile shows approximately 170,000 clones, roughly four fifths of them singletons. Germline-derived CDR1 and CDR2 are MNHNY and SVGAGI (reference sequence). The CDR3 is 15 amino acids. Trimming took 2 bases from V and 3 from J; bases not matched to a gene: 4. The receptor comes from a woman under 40 in good health and CMV-seropositive. The V gene is TRBV6-6, the J gene TRBJ2-7; the match to TRBD2 covers 10 bases. Sequenced material: PBMCs. The CDR3: CASSYPQREGYEQYF. DNA of the CDR3: TGTGCCAGCAGTTACCCGCAGCGGGAGGGCTACGAGCAGTACTTC.